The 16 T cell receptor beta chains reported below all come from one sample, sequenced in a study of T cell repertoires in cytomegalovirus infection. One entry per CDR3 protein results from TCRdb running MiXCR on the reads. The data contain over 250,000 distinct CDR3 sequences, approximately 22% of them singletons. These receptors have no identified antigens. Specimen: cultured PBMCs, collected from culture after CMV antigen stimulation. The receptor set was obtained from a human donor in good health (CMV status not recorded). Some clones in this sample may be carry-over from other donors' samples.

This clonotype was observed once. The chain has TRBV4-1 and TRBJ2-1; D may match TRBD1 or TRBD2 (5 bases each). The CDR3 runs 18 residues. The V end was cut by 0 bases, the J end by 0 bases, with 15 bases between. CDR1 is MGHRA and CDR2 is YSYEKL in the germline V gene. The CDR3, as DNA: TGCGCCAGCAGCCAAGAAAGGACCGGGGCATACTCCTACAATGAGCAGTTCTTC. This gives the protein CASSQERTGAYSYNEQFF.

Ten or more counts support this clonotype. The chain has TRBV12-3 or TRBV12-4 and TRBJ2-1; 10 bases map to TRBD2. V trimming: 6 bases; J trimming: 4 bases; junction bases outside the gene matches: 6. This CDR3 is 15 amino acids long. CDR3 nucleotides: TGTGCCAGCAGAGTGACTAGCGGGTATTACAATGAGCAGTTCTTC. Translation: CASRVTSGYYNEQFF.

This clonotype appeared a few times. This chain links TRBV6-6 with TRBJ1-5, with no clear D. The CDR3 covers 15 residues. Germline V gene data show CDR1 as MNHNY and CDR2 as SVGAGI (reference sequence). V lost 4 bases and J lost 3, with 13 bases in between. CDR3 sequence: CASSSDVPNNQPQHF. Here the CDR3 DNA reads TGTGCCAGCAGTTCCGACGTACCCAACAATCAGCCCCAGCATTTT.

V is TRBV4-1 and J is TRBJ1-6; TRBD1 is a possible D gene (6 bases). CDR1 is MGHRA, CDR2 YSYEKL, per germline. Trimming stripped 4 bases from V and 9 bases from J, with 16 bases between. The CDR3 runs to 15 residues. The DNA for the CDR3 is TGCGCCAGCAGCCGACAGGCAGGGGCGGCTTCACCCCTCCACTTT. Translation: CASSRQAGAASPLHF.

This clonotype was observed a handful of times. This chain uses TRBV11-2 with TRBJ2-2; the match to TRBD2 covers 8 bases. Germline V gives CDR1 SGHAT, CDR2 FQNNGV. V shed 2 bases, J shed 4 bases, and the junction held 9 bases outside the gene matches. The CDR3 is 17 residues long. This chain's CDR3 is CASSLIASGSLTGELFF. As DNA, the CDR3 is TGTGCCAGCAGCTTAATTGCCAGCGGGAGTCTCACCGGGGAGCTGTTTTTT.

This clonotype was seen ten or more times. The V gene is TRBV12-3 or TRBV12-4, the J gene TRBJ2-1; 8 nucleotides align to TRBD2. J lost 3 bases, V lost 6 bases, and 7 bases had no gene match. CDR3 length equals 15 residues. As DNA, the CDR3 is TGTGCCAGCAGGGCGGGGGGAGGTAGCTACAATGAGCAGTTCTTC. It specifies CASRAGGGSYNEQFF.

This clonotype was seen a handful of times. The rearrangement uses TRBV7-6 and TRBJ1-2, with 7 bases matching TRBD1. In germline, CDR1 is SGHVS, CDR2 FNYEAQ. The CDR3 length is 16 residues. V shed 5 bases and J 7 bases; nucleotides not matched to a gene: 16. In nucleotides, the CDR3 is TGTGCCAGCAGCCCTGAACCGGGACAGTCCCGGGGTGGCTACACCTTC. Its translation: CASSPEPGQSRGGYTF. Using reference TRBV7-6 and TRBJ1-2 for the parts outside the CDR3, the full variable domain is GAGVSQSPRYKVTKRGQDVALRCDPISGHVSLYWYRQALGQGPEFLTYFNYEAQQDKSGLPNDRFSAERPEGSISTLTIQRTEQRDSAMYRCASSPEPGQSRGGYTFGSGTRLTVV.

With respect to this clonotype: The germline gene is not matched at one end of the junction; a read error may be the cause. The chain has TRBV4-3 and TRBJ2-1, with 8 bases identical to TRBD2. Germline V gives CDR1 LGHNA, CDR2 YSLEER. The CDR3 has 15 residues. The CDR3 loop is CASSQDTMGLEVVVF. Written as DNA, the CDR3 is TGCGCCAGCAGCCAAGATACAATGGGACTAGAGGTTGTGGTCTTC.

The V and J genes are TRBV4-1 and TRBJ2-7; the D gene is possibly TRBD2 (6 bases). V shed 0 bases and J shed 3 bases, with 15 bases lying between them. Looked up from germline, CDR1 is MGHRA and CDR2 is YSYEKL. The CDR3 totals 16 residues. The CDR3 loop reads CASSQDLAGNYYEQYF. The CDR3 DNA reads TGCGCCAGCAGCCAAGATTTGGCGGGGAATTACTACGAGCAGTACTTC.

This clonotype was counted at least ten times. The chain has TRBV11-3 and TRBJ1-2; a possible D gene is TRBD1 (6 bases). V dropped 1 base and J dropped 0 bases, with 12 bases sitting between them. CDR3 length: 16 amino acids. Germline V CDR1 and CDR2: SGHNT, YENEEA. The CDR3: CASSLVGGPANYGYTF. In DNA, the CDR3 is TGTGCCAGCAGCTTAGTGGGGGGGCCCGCTAACTATGGCTACACCTTC.

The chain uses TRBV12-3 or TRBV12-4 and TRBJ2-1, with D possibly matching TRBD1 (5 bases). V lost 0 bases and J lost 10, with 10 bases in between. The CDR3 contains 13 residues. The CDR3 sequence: CASSLAQAGEQFF. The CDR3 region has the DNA TGTGCCAGCAGTTTAGCGCAGGCAGGGGAGCAGTTCTTC.

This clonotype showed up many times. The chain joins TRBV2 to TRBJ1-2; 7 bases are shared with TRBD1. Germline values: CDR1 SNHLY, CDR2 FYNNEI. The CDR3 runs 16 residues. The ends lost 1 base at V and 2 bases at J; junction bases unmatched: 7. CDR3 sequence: CASSEVYRGGNYGYTF. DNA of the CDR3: TGTGCCAGCAGTGAAGTTTACAGGGGTGGGAACTATGGCTACACCTTC.

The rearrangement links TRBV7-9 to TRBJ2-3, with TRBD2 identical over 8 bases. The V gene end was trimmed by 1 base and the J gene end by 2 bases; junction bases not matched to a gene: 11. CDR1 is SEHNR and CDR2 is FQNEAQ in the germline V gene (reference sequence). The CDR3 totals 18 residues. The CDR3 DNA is TGTGCCAGCAGCTTAGGAGTGGGGCTTAGCGGGATCACAGATACGCAGTATTTT. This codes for CASSLGVGLSGITDTQYF.

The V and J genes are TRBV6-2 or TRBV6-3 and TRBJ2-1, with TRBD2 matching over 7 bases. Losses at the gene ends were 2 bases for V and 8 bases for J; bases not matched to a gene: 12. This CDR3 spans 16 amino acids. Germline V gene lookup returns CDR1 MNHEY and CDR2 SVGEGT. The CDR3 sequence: CASSYGGGRKGYEQFF. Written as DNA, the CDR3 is TGTGCCAGCAGTTACGGTGGCGGGAGAAAGGGGTATGAGCAGTTCTTC.

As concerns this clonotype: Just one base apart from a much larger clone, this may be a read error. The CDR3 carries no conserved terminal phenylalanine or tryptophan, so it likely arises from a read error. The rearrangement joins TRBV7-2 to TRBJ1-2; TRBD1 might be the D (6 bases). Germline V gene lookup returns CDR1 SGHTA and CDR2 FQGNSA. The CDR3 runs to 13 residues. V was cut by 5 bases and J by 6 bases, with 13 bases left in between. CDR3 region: CASSPNRANGYTY. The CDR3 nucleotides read TGTGCCAGCAGCCCGAACAGGGCTAATGGCTACACCTAC.

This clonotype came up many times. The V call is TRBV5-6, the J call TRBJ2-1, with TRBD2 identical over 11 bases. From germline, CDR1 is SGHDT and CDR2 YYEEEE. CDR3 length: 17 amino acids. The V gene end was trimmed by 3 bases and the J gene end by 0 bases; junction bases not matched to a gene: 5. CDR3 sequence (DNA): TGTGCCAGCAGCTGGGACACTAGCGGGAGCTCCTACAATGAGCAGTTCTTC. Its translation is CASSWDTSGSSYNEQFF.